These T cell receptor beta chains were read from a single sample in a study of blood T cell repertoires in COVID-19. Libraries were prepared by immunoSEQ multiplex PCR; TCRdb keeps only in-frame clonotypes and omits some of them. The sample shows approximately 150,000 clones, 87% of them seen only once. The material sequenced was peripheral blood. These receptors were collected from a woman aged 45 to 65 with acute or convalescent COVID-19. The CDR3 runs from the conserved cysteine through the conserved F or W. The D gene is left open where the match is weak. The size of a clone is reported for some rows only, either as once, few or many, or as a class for expanded clones.

cdr3_aa	cdr3_nt	j_call	v_call	d_call	clone_size
CASSDTGQPQHF	TGCGCCAGCAGTGACACGGGTCAGCCCCAGCATTTT	TRBJ1-5	TRBV10-2	NA	NA
CASSLMEEKQYGYTF	TGTGCCAGTAGCCTCATGGAGGAGAAGCAATATGGCTACACCTTC	TRBJ1-2	TRBV19	NA	NA
CAIREIDRNHGYTF	TGTGCCATCAGAGAGATTGACAGGAACCATGGCTACACCTTC	TRBJ1-2	TRBV10-3	NA	once
CASSQADRGSGYTF	TGCGCCAGCAGCCAAGCGGACAGGGGCTCTGGCTACACCTTC	TRBJ1-2	TRBV4-3	TRBD1	NA
CASSDRLSYGYTF	TGCGCCAGCAGCGACAGGTTAAGCTATGGCTACACCTTC	TRBJ1-2	TRBV5-1	NA	NA
CASSYSTGGSYGYTF	TGTGCCAGCAGTTACTCAACAGGGGGCTCCTATGGCTACACCTTC	TRBJ1-2	TRBV6-2/TRBV6-3	TRBD1	NA
CASWERAGTGELFF	TGTGCCAGTTGGGAGAGGGCGGGCACCGGGGAGCTGTTTTTT	TRBJ2-2	TRBV5-4	NA	NA
CASSMTPGGRQPQHF	TGTGCCAGTAGTATGACCCCAGGGGGCAGGCAGCCCCAGCATTTT	TRBJ1-5	TRBV19	TRBD1	NA
CASSSSRDRARGEKLFF	TGCGCCAGCAGCTCGTCCCGGGACAGGGCGCGAGGTGAAAAACTGTTTTTT	TRBJ1-4	TRBV10-1	TRBD1	NA
CAWSAGLEGYGYTF	TGTGCCTGGAGTGCGGGACTTGAAGGCTATGGCTACACCTTC	TRBJ1-2	TRBV30	NA	many
CASMGGGANEQFF	TGTGCCAGCATGGGCGGGGGGGCCAATGAGCAGTTCTTC	TRBJ2-1	TRBV5-6	TRBD2	NA
CASSTSGHAYNEQFF	TGTGCCAGTAGTACTAGCGGGCATGCATACAATGAGCAGTTCTTC	TRBJ2-1	TRBV19	TRBD2	NA
CASSLMAGAGGLWGYTF	TGTGCCAGCAGCTTAATGGCGGGGGCAGGAGGGCTTTGGGGCTACACCTTC	TRBJ1-2	TRBV7-2	NA	NA
CASSVRLATDTQYF	TGTGCCAGCAGTGTAAGACTAGCCACAGATACGCAGTATTTT	TRBJ2-3	TRBV2	TRBD2	NA
CASTPVGGRYEQYF	TGTGCCAGCACCCCGGTAGGGGGCAGGTACGAGCAGTACTTC	TRBJ2-7	TRBV6-5	TRBD1	NA
CASSYGQGQGGYTF	TGTGCCAGCAGTTACGGCCAGGGGCAAGGTGGCTACACCTTC	TRBJ1-2	TRBV6-5	NA	NA
CASSIGTGNEKLFF	TGTGCCAGTAGTATTGGGACAGGGAACGAAAAACTGTTTTTT	TRBJ1-4	TRBV19	TRBD1	NA
CATSGPWRGGEKLFF	TGTGCCACCAGTGGACCCTGGCGGGGGGGTGAAAAACTGTTTTTT	TRBJ1-4	TRBV24-1	NA	NA
CASSLGTAGVTAGELFF	TGCGCCAGCAGCTTGGGGACGGCAGGGGTTACGGCCGGGGAGCTGTTTTTT	TRBJ2-2	TRBV5-1	NA	NA
CASSPGQLTYEQYF	TGTGCCAGCTCACCGGGACAGCTAACCTACGAGCAGTACTTC	TRBJ2-7	TRBV18	TRBD1	NA
CASSTSGTRGAEAFF	TGTGCCAGTAGTACATCTGGGACACGGGGGGCTGAAGCTTTCTTT	TRBJ1-1	TRBV19	NA	NA
CASSEGDQGGNEQFF	TGTGCCAGCAGTGAAGGGGACCAGGGGGGCAATGAGCAGTTCTTC	TRBJ2-1	TRBV6-4	NA	few
CASSPGITGELFF	TGTGCCAGCAGTCCAGGGATTACCGGGGAGCTGTTTTTT	TRBJ2-2	TRBV6-5	NA	once
CASSLPGTRVSYEQYF	TGTGCCAGCAGCCTCCCCGGGACTAGAGTTTCCTACGAGCAGTACTTC	TRBJ2-7	TRBV5-4	TRBD2	once
CASSLRGQAFF	TGTGCCAGCAGCCTCAGGGGACAAGCTTTCTTT	TRBJ1-1	TRBV7-9	NA	NA
CASTDGLAGPYNEQFF	TGTGCCAGCACCGACGGACTAGCGGGACCTTACAATGAGCAGTTCTTC	TRBJ2-1	TRBV2	TRBD2	NA
CASSLDSYEAFF	TGTGCCAGCTCTCTGGACAGCTATGAAGCTTTCTTT	TRBJ1-1	TRBV4-2	NA	once
CAWSVGQNNSPLHF	TGTGCCTGGAGTGTGGGACAGAATAATTCACCCCTCCACTTT	TRBJ1-6	TRBV30	TRBD1	NA
CASSPGLAGGETQYF	TGTGCCAGCAGCCCAGGACTAGCGGGGGGAGAGACCCAGTACTTC	TRBJ2-5	TRBV6-2/TRBV6-3	TRBD2	NA
CASSSRQAKETQYF	TGTGCCAGCAGCTCCCGCCAGGCTAAAGAGACCCAGTACTTC	TRBJ2-5	TRBV21-1	NA	NA
CASSTRGYGYTF	TGTGCCAGCAGCACCAGGGGGTATGGCTACACCTTC	TRBJ1-2	TRBV5-8	TRBD1	NA
CASSYPGTGSYEQYF	TGTGCCAGCAGTTACCCCGGGACAGGGTCCTACGAGCAGTACTTC	TRBJ2-7	TRBV6-2/TRBV6-3	TRBD1	NA
CARSLTGFHGYTF	TGTGCCAGAAGCCTGACAGGGTTCCATGGCTACACCTTC	TRBJ1-2	TRBV5-3	TRBD1	NA
CAISESGGAGGELFF	TGTGCCATCAGTGAAAGCGGGGGGGCCGGCGGGGAGCTGTTTTTT	TRBJ2-2	TRBV10-3	TRBD2	NA
CATTGTSGVLSYEQYF	TGTGCCACTACCGGGACTAGCGGGGTTCTCTCCTACGAGCAGTACTTC	TRBJ2-7	TRBV10-3	TRBD2	NA
CASSIRTGAETQYF	TGTGCCAGCAGTATCAGGACTGGAGCGGAGACCCAGTACTTC	TRBJ2-5	TRBV6-5	NA	NA
CATSRDQLGAGEKLFF	TGTGCCACCAGCAGAGATCAGTTGGGAGCAGGCGAAAAACTGTTTTTT	TRBJ1-4	TRBV15	NA	NA
CASSLGFSSGNTIYF	TGTGCCAGCAGCTTAGGCTTTAGCTCTGGAAACACCATATATTTT	TRBJ1-3	TRBV11-2	NA	NA
CASSLASRGAGVYEQYF	TGTGCCAGCAGCTTAGCTAGCCGAGGGGCGGGGGTATACGAGCAGTACTTC	TRBJ2-7	TRBV7-2	TRBD2	NA
CASSLGQGVRPQHF	TGTGCCAGCAGTTTGGGTCAGGGGGTCCGGCCCCAGCATTTT	TRBJ1-5	TRBV6-5	TRBD1	NA
CASSRLDREQFF	TGTGCCAGCAGCCGACTAGATCGGGAGCAGTTCTTC	TRBJ2-1	TRBV12-3/TRBV12-4	NA	NA
CASRRTATNTGELFF	TGCGCCAGCAGAAGGACAGCCACGAACACCGGGGAGCTGTTTTTT	TRBJ2-2	TRBV5-1	NA	NA
CASSIGQNTGELFF	TGTGCCAGTAGCATCGGACAGAACACCGGGGAGCTGTTTTTT	TRBJ2-2	TRBV19	NA	NA
CASSSAGETQYF	TGTGCCAGCAGTTCAGCGGGGGAGACCCAGTACTTC	TRBJ2-5	TRBV6-2/TRBV6-3	TRBD2	once
CASSIAHSRQLNNSPLHF	TGTGCCAGTAGTATCGCCCATAGCCGACAGCTCAATAATTCACCCCTCCACTTT	TRBJ1-6	TRBV19	NA	NA
CASSLVPSDEQFF	TGTGCCAGCAGCTTAGTTCCCAGTGATGAGCAGTTCTTC	TRBJ2-1	TRBV11-3	NA	NA
CASSIGGPGGYEQYF	TGCGCCAGCAGCATTGGAGGGCCAGGAGGCTACGAGCAGTACTTC	TRBJ2-7	TRBV5-1	NA	once
CASSRVGRGINQPQHF	TGTGCCAGCAGCCGAGTCGGGAGGGGAATCAATCAGCCCCAGCATTTT	TRBJ1-5	TRBV28	NA	few
CASIKTGNTEAFF	TGTGCCAGCATTAAGACAGGGAACACTGAAGCTTTCTTT	TRBJ1-1	TRBV12-3/TRBV12-4	NA	few
CASSLTGQGASPLHF	TGCGCCAGCAGCTTAACAGGACAGGGGGCTTCACCCCTCCACTTT	TRBJ1-6	TRBV5-1	TRBD1	NA
CASSLSEYELNYGYTF	TGTGCCAGCAGCTTATCTGAATATGAACTTAACTATGGCTACACCTTC	TRBJ1-2	TRBV7-9	NA	few
CASSTGDGYTF	TGTGCCAGCAGTACGGGAGATGGCTACACCTTC	TRBJ1-2	TRBV12-3/TRBV12-4	NA	NA
CSAQREGAYTF	TGCAGTGCCCAACGAGAAGGGGCCTACACCTTC	TRBJ1-2	TRBV20-1	NA	once
CASSTGAGGPRAGEQYF	TGTGCCAGCAGCACAGGGGCGGGAGGGCCTAGAGCTGGGGAGCAGTACTTC	TRBJ2-7	TRBV7-2	TRBD2	NA